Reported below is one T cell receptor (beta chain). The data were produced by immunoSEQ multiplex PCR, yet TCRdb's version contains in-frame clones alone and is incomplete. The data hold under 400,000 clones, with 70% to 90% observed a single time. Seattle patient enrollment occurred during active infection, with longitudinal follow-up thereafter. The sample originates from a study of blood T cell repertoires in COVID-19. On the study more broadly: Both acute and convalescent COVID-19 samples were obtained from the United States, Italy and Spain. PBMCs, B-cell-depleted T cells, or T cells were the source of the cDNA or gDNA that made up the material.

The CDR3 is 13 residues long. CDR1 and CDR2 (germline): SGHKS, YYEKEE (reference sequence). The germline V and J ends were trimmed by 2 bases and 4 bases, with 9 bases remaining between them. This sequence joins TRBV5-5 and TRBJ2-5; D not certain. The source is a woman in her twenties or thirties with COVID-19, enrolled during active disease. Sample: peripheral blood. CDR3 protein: CASSFSPGETQYF. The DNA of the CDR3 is TGTGCCAGCAGCTTCAGCCCGGGAGAGACCCAGTACTTC.